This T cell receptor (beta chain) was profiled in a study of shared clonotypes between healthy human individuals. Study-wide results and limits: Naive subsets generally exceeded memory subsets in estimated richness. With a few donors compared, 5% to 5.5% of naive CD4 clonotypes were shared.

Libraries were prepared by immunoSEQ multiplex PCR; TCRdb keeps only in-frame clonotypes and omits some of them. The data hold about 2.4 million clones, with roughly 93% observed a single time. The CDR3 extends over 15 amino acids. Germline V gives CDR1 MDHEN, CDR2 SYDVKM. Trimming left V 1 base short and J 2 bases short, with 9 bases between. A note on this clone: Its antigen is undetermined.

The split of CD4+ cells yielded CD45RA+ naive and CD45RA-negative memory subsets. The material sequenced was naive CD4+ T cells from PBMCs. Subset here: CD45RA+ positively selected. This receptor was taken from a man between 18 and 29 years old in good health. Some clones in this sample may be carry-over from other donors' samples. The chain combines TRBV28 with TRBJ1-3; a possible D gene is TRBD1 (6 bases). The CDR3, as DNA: TGTGCCAGCAGTTTATTGGCAGGGGCTGGAAACACCATATATTTT. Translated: CASSLLAGAGNTIYF. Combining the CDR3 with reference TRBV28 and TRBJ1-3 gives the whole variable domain DVKVTQSSRYLVKRTGEKVFLECVQDMDHENMFWYRQDPGLGLRLIYFSYDVKMKEKGDIPEGYSVSREKKERFSLILESASTNQTSMYLCASSLLAGAGNTIYFGEGSWLTVV.